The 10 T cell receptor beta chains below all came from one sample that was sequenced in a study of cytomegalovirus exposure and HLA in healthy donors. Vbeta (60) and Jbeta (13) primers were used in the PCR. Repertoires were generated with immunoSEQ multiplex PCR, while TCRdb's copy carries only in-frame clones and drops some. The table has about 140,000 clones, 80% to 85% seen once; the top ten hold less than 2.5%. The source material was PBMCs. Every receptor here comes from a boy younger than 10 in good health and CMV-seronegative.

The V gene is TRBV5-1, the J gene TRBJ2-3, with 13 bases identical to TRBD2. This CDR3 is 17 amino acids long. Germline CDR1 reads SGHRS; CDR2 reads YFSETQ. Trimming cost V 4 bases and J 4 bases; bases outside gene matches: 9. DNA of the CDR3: TGCGCCAGCAGCATCGGACTAGCGGGAGTAAGGGCAGATACGCAGTATTTT. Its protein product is CASSIGLAGVRADTQYF.

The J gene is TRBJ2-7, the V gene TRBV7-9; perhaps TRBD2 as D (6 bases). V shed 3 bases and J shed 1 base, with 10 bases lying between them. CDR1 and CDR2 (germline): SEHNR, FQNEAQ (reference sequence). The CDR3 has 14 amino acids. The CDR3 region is CASSFVSGSYEQYF. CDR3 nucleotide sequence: TGTGCCAGCAGCTTTGTTAGCGGATCCTACGAGCAGTACTTC.

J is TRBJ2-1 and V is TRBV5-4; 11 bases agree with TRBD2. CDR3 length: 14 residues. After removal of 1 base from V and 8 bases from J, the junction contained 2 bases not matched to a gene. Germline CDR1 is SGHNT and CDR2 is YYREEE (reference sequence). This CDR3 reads CASSLTSGSYEQFF. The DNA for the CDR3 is TGTGCCAGCAGCTTGACTAGCGGGAGTTATGAGCAGTTCTTC. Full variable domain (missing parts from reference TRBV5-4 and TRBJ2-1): ETGVTQSPTHLIKTRGQQVTLRCSSQSGHNTVSWYQQALGQGPQFIFQYYREEENGRGNFPPRFSGLQFPNYSSELNVNALELDDSALYLCASSLTSGSYEQFFGPGTRLTVL.

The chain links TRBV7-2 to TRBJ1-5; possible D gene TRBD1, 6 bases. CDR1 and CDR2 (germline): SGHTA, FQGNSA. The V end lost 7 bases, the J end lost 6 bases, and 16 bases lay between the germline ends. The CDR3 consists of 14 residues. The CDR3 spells CASNQGFEGQPQHF. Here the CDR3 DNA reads TGTGCCAGCAACCAGGGGTTTGAGGGTCAGCCCCAGCATTTT.

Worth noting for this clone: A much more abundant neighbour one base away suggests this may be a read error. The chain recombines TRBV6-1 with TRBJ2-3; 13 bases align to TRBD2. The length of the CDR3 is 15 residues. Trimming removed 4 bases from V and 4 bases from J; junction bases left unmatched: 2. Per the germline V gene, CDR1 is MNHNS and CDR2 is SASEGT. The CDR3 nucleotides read TGTGCCAGCAGTGGGACTAGCGGGGGCCCAGATACGCAGTATTTT. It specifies CASSGTSGGPDTQYF.

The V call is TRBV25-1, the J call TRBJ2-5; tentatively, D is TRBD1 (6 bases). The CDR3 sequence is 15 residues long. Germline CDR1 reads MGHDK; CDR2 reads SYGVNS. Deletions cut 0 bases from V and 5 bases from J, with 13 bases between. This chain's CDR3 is CASSEYLRGWETQYF. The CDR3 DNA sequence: TGTGCCAGCAGTGAATATCTCAGGGGCTGGGAGACCCAGTACTTC.

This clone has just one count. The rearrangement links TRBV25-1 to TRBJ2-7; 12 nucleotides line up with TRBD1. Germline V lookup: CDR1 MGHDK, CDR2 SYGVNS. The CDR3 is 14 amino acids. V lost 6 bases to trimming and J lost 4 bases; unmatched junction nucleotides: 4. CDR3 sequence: CASRGTGGMYEQYF. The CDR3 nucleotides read TGTGCCAGCAGAGGGACAGGGGGCATGTACGAGCAGTACTTC.

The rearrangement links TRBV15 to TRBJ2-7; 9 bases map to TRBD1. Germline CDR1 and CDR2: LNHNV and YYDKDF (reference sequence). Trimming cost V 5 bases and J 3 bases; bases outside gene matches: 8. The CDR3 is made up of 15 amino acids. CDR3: CATSGPGQGFYEQYF. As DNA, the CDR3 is TGTGCCACCAGCGGACCGGGACAGGGTTTCTACGAGCAGTACTTC.

CDR3 nucleotide sequence: TGTGCCAGCAGCTCACAGGGAGGGTTCGGGGAGCTGTTTTTT. It codes for CASSSQGGFGELFF. The gene calls are TRBV11-3 and TRBJ2-2; TRBD2 might be the D (7 bases). Trimming shortened V by 4 bases and J by 7 bases, and 13 bases separated the two germline ends. The germline CDR1 and CDR2 sequences are SGHNT and YENEEA. The CDR3 loop spans 14 amino acids.

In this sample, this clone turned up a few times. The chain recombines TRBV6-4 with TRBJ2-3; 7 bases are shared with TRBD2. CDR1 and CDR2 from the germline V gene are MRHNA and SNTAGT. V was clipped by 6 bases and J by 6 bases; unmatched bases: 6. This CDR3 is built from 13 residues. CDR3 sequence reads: CASSSGTKDTQYF. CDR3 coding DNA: TGTGCCAGCAGCTCCGGGACTAAGGATACGCAGTATTTT.